One and the same sample provided the 2 T cell receptor beta chains below, sequenced in a study of early T cells in non-severe SARS-CoV-2 infection (TCRdb year 2021). The library was obtained by 5' RACE. Sequencing relied on a NextSeq 500. Starting from the raw public reads, TCRdb applied fastp trimming at Q25, assembled clones with MiXCR and retained in-frame beta chains. Rows with one shared CDR3 protein collapse into an entry with the most common genes and DNA. The sample table lists about 99,000 distinct CDR3 sequences, around 17% of them with a count of one. The ten most abundant clones make up around 1.3% of the sample. Source material: whole blood. These receptors all stem from an adult who was a healthcare worker with PCR-confirmed SARS-CoV-2 infection or an uninfected control (not recorded which).

The rearrangement joins TRBV10-2 to TRBJ2-1; no firm D call. CDR3 size: 10 residues. V lost 2 bases and J lost 13, with 6 bases in between. From germline, CDR1 is WSHSY and CDR2 SAAADI. The CDR3 spells CASSETPQFF. In DNA, the CDR3 is TGCGCCAGCAGTGAGACACCCCAGTTCTTC.

This clonotype was found a few times. The chain has TRBV6-5 and TRBJ1-2; maybe TRBD1 (5 bases). V lost 8 bases to trimming and J lost 2 bases, with 12 bases between them. CDR1 is MNHEY, CDR2 SVGAGI, per germline. CDR3 size: 13 residues. The CDR3 protein is CASGTGKNYGYTF. As DNA, the CDR3 is TGTGCCAGCGGGACCGGGAAGAACTATGGCTACACCTTC.